This T cell receptor beta chain was captured in a study of spatial heterogeneity in lung cancer. The study, taken as a whole, reports: The study found that expanded intratumoral alpha and beta TCR counts tracked tumor mutation counts.

TCRdb analysed the 5' RACE reads with MiXCR anew, one entry per CDR3 protein. The table has approximately 9,700 distinct CDR3 sequences, approximately 12% seen once; the top ten hold about 10%. Time point denoted: sample taken at primary tumor resection. About this clonotype: The target antigen is unknown. This beta chain turned up in a library designed for alpha chains; as an off-target read, its abundance says little.

CDR1 and CDR2 (germline): SGHVS, FNYEAQ. V was pared by 2 bases and J by 4 bases, with 13 bases between. This CDR3 comprises 15 residues. This TCR was recovered from a male donor with early-stage non-small cell lung cancer. The sample here was lung tumor tissue, taken at surgery. V usage is TRBV7-6 and J usage is TRBJ2-3, with a possible D match to TRBD1 (5 bases). In nucleotides, the CDR3 is TGTGCCAGCAGCTTATTGGGGCCCCTATCAGATACGCAGTATTTT. Protein: CASSLLGPLSDTQYF. Looking up the rest from reference TRBV7-6 and TRBJ2-3 gives the full variable domain: GAGVSQSPRYKVTKRGQDVALRCDPISGHVSLYWYRQALGQGPEFLTYFNYEAQQDKSGLPNDRFSAERPEGSISTLTIQRTEQRDSAMYRCASSLLGPLSDTQYFGPGTRLTVL.